These 5 T cell receptor beta chains share one sample of origin, sequenced in a study of response to subunit inactivated influenza vaccine. TCRdb re-called the RT-PCR reads with MiXCR, one entry per CDR3 protein. The sample carries about 530,000 distinct CDR3 sequences, 10% to 15% recorded once. The sample in question was PBMCs from blood, obtained about 40 days after vaccination. These receptors originate from a man over 45 who received an inactivated influenza vaccine.

The gene calls are TRBV20-1 and TRBJ2-7; 9 bases match TRBD1. This CDR3 has 13 residues. Trimming cost V 5 bases and J 5 bases; bases outside gene matches: 7. CDR1 is DFQATT, CDR2 SNEGSKA, per germline (reference sequence). The CDR3 DNA reads as TGCAGTGCTCCCGGGACAGGGCCCCACGAGCAGTACTTC. Its translation is CSAPGTGPHEQYF.

This clonotype was counted only a few times. This rearrangement joins TRBV7-6 to TRBJ2-1; TRBD1 is a possible D gene (5 bases). CDR3 length equals 18 residues. Germline lookup yields CDR1 SGHVS and CDR2 FNYEAQ. V was clipped by 2 bases and J by 0 bases, with 17 bases between them. CDR3 DNA sequence: TGTGCCAGCAGCTTAACCCCGACAGTAACGATCTCCTACAATGAGCAGTTCTTC. Protein: CASSLTPTVTISYNEQFF.

The chain has TRBV29-1 and TRBJ2-5, with 7 bases fitting TRBD1. The germline CDR1 and CDR2 sequences are SQVTM and ANQGSEA. J gave up 5 bases and V 3 bases, and 21 bases lay outside the gene matches. The CDR3 is made up of 18 amino acids. The CDR3 sequence: CSVEGLDRPFSFGETQYF. CDR3 DNA sequence: TGCAGCGTTGAGGGATTGGACAGGCCTTTTTCGTTCGGTGAGACCCAGTACTTC.

This clonotype was counted between two and nine times. The V gene is TRBV20-1, the J gene TRBJ2-1; 10 nucleotides align to TRBD2. V dropped 1 base and J dropped 6; count of bases not matched to a gene: 3. Per germline, CDR1 DFQATT and CDR2 SNEGSKA (reference sequence). This CDR3 has 14 residues. As DNA, the CDR3 is TGCAGTGCTAGAGTCAGCGGGAGGGGCAATGAGCAGTTCTTC. Its translation is CSARVSGRGNEQFF.

CDR3 amino acids: CASSQETGKNEKLFF. CDR3 sequence (DNA): TGCGCCAGCAGCCAAGAGACAGGCAAGAATGAAAAACTGTTTTTT. The J gene is TRBJ1-4, the V gene TRBV4-1; possibly TRBD1 for D (6 bases). CDR3 length: 15 residues. Germline assignment: CDR1 MGHRA and CDR2 YSYEKL. The ends were cut back, 0 bases at V and 5 bases at J, with 10 bases in the middle.